This section outlines one T cell receptor (beta chain) sequence together with its context. Trimming shortened V by 0 bases and J by 0 bases, and 9 bases separated the two germline ends. Germline values: CDR1 SGHDT, CDR2 YYEEEE. The CDR3 spans 15 residues. This sample is part of a study of control samples from healthy donors and cancer patients. This table comes from immunoSEQ multiplex PCR, and its TCRdb copy is limited to in-frame clones, with some not included. The sample lists 60,000 to 75,000 clones; around 85% were seen once. This receptor was obtained from a man between 40 and 49 years old in good health. The sequencing input was blood. The V gene is TRBV5-6, the J gene TRBJ2-5; D may correspond to TRBD1 or TRBD2 (5 bases each). CDR3 in amino acids: CASSLGQRYQETQYF. The DNA for the CDR3 is TGTGCCAGCAGCTTGGGACAGCGGTACCAAGAGACCCAGTACTTC. The full variable domain, rest sourced from reference TRBV5-6 and TRBJ2-5, is DAGVTQSPTHLIKTRGQQVTLRCSPKSGHDTVSWYQQALGQGPQFIFQYYEEEERQRGNFPDRFSGHQFPNYSSELNVNALLLGDSALYLCASSLGQRYQETQYFGPGTRLLVL.